The 23 T cell receptor beta chains below all came from one sample that was sequenced in a study of somatic mutations in cytotoxic T cells in rheumatoid arthritis. Only in-frame clones appear in the TCRdb table, and some are missing; sequencing was by immunoSEQ multiplex PCR. The sample lists tens of thousands of clones, 70% to 90% occurring once. The sample comprised CD8+ T cells sorted from blood. The receptors originated from an adult with rheumatoid arthritis.

CDR3 amino acids: CASSLLGNRNQPQHF. In nucleotides, the CDR3 is TGTGCCAGCAGTTTACTGGGTAACAGAAATCAGCCCCAGCATTTT. This chain joins TRBV28 and TRBJ1-5; no clear D. Deletions cut 2 bases from V and 4 bases from J, with 12 bases between. CDR1 is MDHEN and CDR2 is SYDVKM in the germline V gene. The CDR3 covers 15 residues.

CDR3 in DNA: TGTGCCAGCAGCTGGGGACTAGCTTCCTACGAGCAGTACTTC. It yields the protein CASSWGLASYEQYF. This chain connects TRBV7-2 to TRBJ2-7, with TRBD2 matching 9 bases. V lost 4 bases to trimming and J lost 1 base; unmatched junction nucleotides: 2. The CDR3 has 14 amino acids. Germline V gives CDR1 SGHTA, CDR2 FQGNSA.

The rearrangement joins TRBV19 to TRBJ1-5, with a possible D match to TRBD1 (6 bases). Per germline, CDR1 LNHDA and CDR2 SQIVND (reference sequence). Trimming shortened V by 5 bases and J by 3 bases, and 17 bases separated the two germline ends. This CDR3 contains 16 residues. CDR3 region: CASSPVTGPLNQPQHF. In DNA, the CDR3 is TGTGCCAGTAGTCCTGTGACAGGTCCCCTCAATCAGCCCCAGCATTTT.

This clone was picked up a small number of times. This chain uses TRBV11-2 with TRBJ2-1; no reliable D call. Germline V gene sequence: CDR1 SGHAT, CDR2 FQNNGV. This CDR3 contains 12 residues. V was cut by 1 base and J by 5 bases, with 3 bases left in between. This CDR3 reads CASSLGHNEQFF. For the CDR3, the DNA is TGTGCCAGCAGCTTAGGCCACAATGAGCAGTTCTTC.

The V and J genes are TRBV2 and TRBJ2-7, with 10 bases aligning to TRBD1. Germline V gene lookup returns CDR1 SNHLY and CDR2 FYNNEI. The CDR3 is made up of 16 amino acids. Trimming took 8 bases from V and 2 from J; bases not matched to a gene: 12. CDR3 protein: CASPPEGQGPTYEQYF. The DNA of the CDR3 is TGTGCCAGCCCCCCAGAGGGACAGGGGCCTACCTACGAGCAGTACTTC.

The rearrangement uses TRBV7-9 and TRBJ2-5; 7 bases match TRBD2. The CDR3 length is 13 residues. Trimming cost V 10 bases and J 6 bases; bases outside gene matches: 11. Germline loops: CDR1 SEHNR, CDR2 FQNEAQ (reference sequence). The CDR3 loop reads CAIVAGTRKTQYF. CDR3 coding DNA: TGTGCCATCGTAGCGGGCACAAGGAAGACCCAGTACTTC.

The gene calls are TRBV9 and TRBJ1-3; TRBD1 aligns across 8 bases. Unmatched junction bases numbered 7, after V lost 4 bases and J lost 4 bases. Germline-derived CDR1 and CDR2 are SGDLS and YYNGEE. CDR3 length: 15 residues. CDR3 DNA sequence: TGTGCCAGCAGCCGTGGACAGGGAGCAGGAAACACCATATATTTT. Protein sequence: CASSRGQGAGNTIYF.

The chain carries TRBV9 and TRBJ2-7, with 10 bases aligning to TRBD2. This CDR3 is 13 amino acids long. The V gene's germline CDR1 is SGDLS and CDR2 YYNGEE. The J segment lost 5 bases and the V segment lost 6 bases, leaving 5 bases of the junction unmatched. The CDR3 region has the DNA TGTGCCAGCAACCCTAGCGGGAGCCACGAGCAGTACTTC. It is translated as CASNPSGSHEQYF.

The chain has TRBV27 and TRBJ2-7; D gene ambiguous. The CDR3 length is 11 residues. Germline lookup yields CDR1 MNHEY and CDR2 SMNVEV (reference sequence). Trimming took off 4 bases at V and 4 bases at J, with 5 bases between the two ends. In nucleotides, the CDR3 is TGTGCCAGCAGTTATCTTTACGAGCAGTACTTC. It translates to CASSYLYEQYF.

This rearrangement joins TRBV6-6 to TRBJ2-5, with D hard to call. V dropped 7 bases and J dropped 1 base, with 10 bases sitting between them. Germline V gives CDR1 MNHNY, CDR2 SVGAGI (reference sequence). There are 13 residues in the CDR3. The CDR3 loop reads CASKVWSQETQYF. CDR3 DNA sequence: TGTGCCAGCAAGGTGTGGAGCCAAGAGACCCAGTACTTC.

The chain combines TRBV4-1 with TRBJ2-1; the D gene is possibly TRBD1 (6 bases). This CDR3 is built from 16 residues. Germline V lookup: CDR1 MGHRA, CDR2 YSYEKL. The V and J ends lost 3 bases and 4 bases respectively, with 16 bases between them. DNA for the CDR3: TGCGCCAGCAGCCATACAGGGTTAGGCCCTTACAATGAGCAGTTCTTC. It codes for CASSHTGLGPYNEQFF.

V and J are TRBV11-2 and TRBJ2-1; D is undetermined. From germline, CDR1 is SGHAT and CDR2 FQNNGV. This CDR3 region has 14 residues. The V end lost 2 bases, the J end lost 4 bases, and 9 bases lay between the germline ends. This CDR3 is CASSLPGRYNEQFF. The CDR3 nucleotides read TGTGCCAGCAGCTTACCAGGACGTTACAATGAGCAGTTCTTC.

In its sample, this clone was seen once. The genes are TRBV20-1 and TRBJ1-2; D call uncertain. The CDR3 is 11 residues long. The germline CDR1 and CDR2 sequences are DFQATT and SNEGSKA (reference sequence). The germline V and J ends were trimmed by 0 bases and 4 bases, with 3 bases remaining between them. The CDR3 loop is CSARDTYGYTF. The CDR3 nucleotides are TGCAGTGCTAGAGATACCTATGGCTACACCTTC.

J is TRBJ2-3 and V is TRBV6-6; unclear D gene. The CDR3 is made up of 15 amino acids. Trimming stripped 4 bases from V and 3 bases from J, with 14 bases between. Germline assignment: CDR1 MNHNY and CDR2 SVGAGI (reference sequence). This chain's CDR3 is CASSFRLAATDTQYF. Here the CDR3 DNA reads TGTGCCAGCAGTTTCCGCTTGGCGGCGACAGATACGCAGTATTTT.

V usage is TRBV7-9 and J usage is TRBJ2-1; tentative D call: TRBD1 (6 bases). Trimming removed 5 bases at V and 4 bases at J, with 9 bases between. The CDR3 extends over 13 amino acids. Germline-derived CDR1 and CDR2 are SEHNR and FQNEAQ (reference sequence). The CDR3 nucleotides read TGTGCCAGCAGCGGAAGGGGGTACAATGAGCAGTTCTTC. It yields the protein CASSGRGYNEQFF.

The chain carries TRBV10-3 and TRBJ2-7, with TRBD2 as a possible D gene (5 bases). The CDR3 has 16 amino acids. Trimming removed 0 bases at V and 0 bases at J, with 12 bases between. The germline V gene encodes CDR1 ENHRY and CDR2 SYGVKD. CDR3 residues: CAISESEGRSSYEQYF. The CDR3 DNA reads TGTGCCATCAGTGAGTCTGAGGGAAGGAGCTCCTACGAGCAGTACTTC.

This chain uses TRBV7-6 with TRBJ2-1, with 7 nucleotides matching TRBD2. V lost 1 base, J lost 9 bases, and 3 bases stayed unmatched. Germline V gene lookup returns CDR1 SGHVS and CDR2 FNYEAQ. This CDR3 contains 13 residues. The CDR3 DNA sequence: TGTGCCAGCAGCTTAGGCGGGGGAGGTGAGCAGTTCTTC. The encoded protein is CASSLGGGGEQFF.

The chain uses TRBV7-8 and TRBJ2-1, with a possible D match to TRBD1 (6 bases). The germline gives CDR1 SGHVS, CDR2 FQNEAQ. The CDR3 loop spans 11 amino acids. V lost 7 bases and J lost 10, with 11 bases in between. The CDR3 DNA reads TGTGCCAGCATACAGGGTCCCGAGCAGTTCTTC. Protein product: CASIQGPEQFF.

V is TRBV27 and J is TRBJ2-1; D is unclear. The CDR3 totals 16 residues. CDR1 is MNHEY, CDR2 SMNVEV, per germline (reference sequence). Trimming pared 5 bases from V and 8 bases from J, leaving 22 bases between. CDR3 coding DNA: TGTGCCAGCAGTCCCATTCCAACTGGAGTTGAGGATGAGCAGTTCTTC. It encodes CASSPIPTGVEDEQFF.

This chain joins TRBV9 and TRBJ2-1; D is perhaps TRBD1 or TRBD2 (5 bases each). There are 16 residues in the CDR3. Trimming removed 4 bases at V and 5 bases at J, with 19 bases between. Per germline, CDR1 SGDLS and CDR2 YYNGEE. The CDR3: CASSRPIRDPDNEQFF. The DNA of the CDR3 is TGTGCCAGCAGCCGTCCGATCAGGGACCCAGACAATGAGCAGTTCTTC. The whole variable domain, filled in from reference TRBV9 and TRBJ2-1, reads DSGVTQTPKHLITATGQRVTLRCSPRSGDLSVYWYQQSLDQGLQFLIQYYNGEERAKGNILERFSAQQFPDLHSELNLSSLELGDSALYFCASSRPIRDPDNEQFFGPGTRLTVL.

This chain uses TRBV25-1 with TRBJ2-7; D is unresolved. This CDR3 region has 13 residues. V was clipped by 0 bases and J by 9 bases, with 12 bases between them. The V gene's germline CDR1 is MGHDK and CDR2 SYGVNS. This CDR3 is CASSEYGSSVQYF. CDR3 sequence (DNA): TGTGCCAGCAGTGAATATGGGTCGTCAGTGCAGTACTTC.

This sequence joins TRBV10-3 and TRBJ1-2; tentatively, D is TRBD1 (6 bases). CDR1 and CDR2 (germline): ENHRY, SYGVKD. V lost 0 bases and J lost 8, with 19 bases in between. The CDR3 is made up of 16 amino acids. The DNA of the CDR3 is TGTGCCATCAGTGAGTCAGAGCAGGGCCAGGGGAGAGGCTACACCTTC. Residues: CAISESEQGQGRGYTF.

The chain carries TRBV19 and TRBJ2-7; the D gene is possibly TRBD1 (5 bases). The CDR3 spans 11 residues. CDR1 is LNHDA, CDR2 SQIVND, per germline (reference sequence). Trimming pared 9 bases from V and 5 bases from J, leaving 11 bases between. This CDR3 reads CASSGLHEQYF. Written as DNA, the CDR3 is TGTGCCAGCTCAGGGCTTCACGAGCAGTACTTC.